This TCR beta chain is drawn from a study of Tregs in tolerant kidney transplant recipients (dated by TCRdb to about 2019). Concerning the study at large: The transplants used related donors with nonmyeloablative bone marrow transplantation, and mixed chimerism in the human trials was transient. TCRbeta sequencing was used in the study to identify donor-specific regulatory T cells before combined kidney and bone marrow transplantation, and the identified cells were then tracked after transplant.

The CDR1 and CDR2 encoded by the germline V gene are SGHVS and FNYEAQ. Germline trimming: 4 bases from V, 4 bases from J; junction bases outside gene matches: 8. The CDR3 runs 15 amino acids, cysteine and phenylalanine included. Only the CDR3 part of the read is kept: 45 bases, read in frame from the first base. Study-wide findings and limitations: Biological reproducibility was not examined directly, but technical replication error appeared to be minimal. Donor-specific Treg expansion exceeded global Treg expansion in tolerant patients, suggesting antigen-driven rather than nonspecific expansion. The study was limited by small patient numbers, and the findings need validation in larger populations and under other immunosuppression protocols. Expanding Tregs with activated donor B cells appeared to identify the most biologically relevant and donor-specific TCRbeta repertoire. For some patients the PCR primers changed over time, which made it impossible to compare the samples from those patients at the nucleotide level.

Genomic DNA was extracted from sorted cells with the QIAGEN DNeasy Blood and Tissue Kit for TCRbeta CDR3 sequencing. Through immunoSEQ, high-throughput TCRbeta CDR3 sequencing was done commercially, including PCR amplification with internal controls and bias correction. Regarding the original processing steps: A unique productive TCRbeta sequence was defined by the CDR3 nucleotide sequence when primers matched, and otherwise by the CDR3 amino acid sequence together with the Vbeta and Jbeta genes. To correct sorting error, sequences shared between sorted populations at a frequency ratio of 2:1 or less were removed; the rest were assigned to the higher population. A sequence counted as donor-reactive if, in CFSE-low cells, the sequence had a frequency of at least 0.01% and was expanded at least 5-fold compared with unstimulated cells. Repertoire divergence was quantified by Jensen-Shannon divergence using the top 100 TCRbeta sequences ranked by frequency. When a sample had multiple sequencing runs, each run was corrected for sorting error separately and the runs were then pooled. TCRdb obtained this table from immuneACCESS and retained in-frame rearrangements with V and J assigned. These tables miss some clones; where compared with another copy, unresolved V genes account for less than half of the shortfall, and the remainder is unexplained. V and J calls and clone size follow that table, whereas D and trimming were derived from the DNA. Here the sample has about 110,000 clones; roughly 90% occur a single time. Nearly 0.35% of the sample is taken by the ten largest.

What the time point label conveys for this sample: blood sample drawn before combined kidney and bone marrow transplant. Thawed PBMCs were FACS-sorted into unstimulated Tregs (CD4+CD25+CD127-), CD4+ non-Tregs (CD4+CD25-), CD4 cells and CD8 cells. A few combined kidney and bone marrow transplant recipients from the ITN036ST trial were included as patients, and samples were available only from these trial subjects. Healthy control blood was separated into PBMCs by Ficoll density gradient and cryopreserved, and patient PBMCs were collected both before and after transplant. Concerning this clone itself: The antigen it binds to is not known. It has no much larger one-base neighbor in the sample; base qualities were not kept.

The sample in question was CD4+ T cells from blood, obtained before the transplant. The chain uses TRBV7-6 and TRBJ2-7, and 9 junctional nucleotides match TRBD1. The receptor comes from a human donor who received a combined kidney and bone marrow transplant. The sequence in DNA is TGTGCCAGCAGCTCGGGACAGGGAGGTCGGTACGAGCAGTACTTC. Its protein reads: CASSSGQGGRYEQYF.